Below, one T cell receptor (beta chain) is given with its context. Its antigen is not known. Each cDNA molecule in the library carried unique molecular identifiers. Original methodology: There were a median of around 97,000 TCRs per sample, with a range from roughly 23,224 to 750,000. In TCRdb, the reads were re-called with MiXCR into one record per CDR3 protein. The V and J calls and clone size come from TCRdb's table, not from the authors' own analysis. The sample holds about 3,100 distinct CDR3 sequences; approximately 51% are singletons and the top ten take under 13%. These data are taken from a study of human T cells and chemical hapten exposure. Study-level points and caveats: Among TCRs, those above 1 in 1000 frequency were unaffected by DPC sensitization.

V was pared by 3 bases and J by 0 bases, with 8 bases between. The CDR3 has 15 residues. Germline-derived CDR1 and CDR2 are LNHDA and SQIVND (reference sequence). Total RNA was isolated from unfractionated whole blood. This clonotype was obtained from a human donor who had alopecia or was a healthy volunteer (not recorded which). Some clones in this sample may be carry-over from other donors' samples. This table probably holds off-target reads from a library built for another chain. The chain combines TRBV19 with TRBJ2-2; D gene ambiguous. The source material was whole blood. The CDR3, as DNA: TGTGCCAGTAGTATTGAGAACGCGAACACCGGGGAGCTGTTTTTT. Residues: CASSIENANTGELFF.